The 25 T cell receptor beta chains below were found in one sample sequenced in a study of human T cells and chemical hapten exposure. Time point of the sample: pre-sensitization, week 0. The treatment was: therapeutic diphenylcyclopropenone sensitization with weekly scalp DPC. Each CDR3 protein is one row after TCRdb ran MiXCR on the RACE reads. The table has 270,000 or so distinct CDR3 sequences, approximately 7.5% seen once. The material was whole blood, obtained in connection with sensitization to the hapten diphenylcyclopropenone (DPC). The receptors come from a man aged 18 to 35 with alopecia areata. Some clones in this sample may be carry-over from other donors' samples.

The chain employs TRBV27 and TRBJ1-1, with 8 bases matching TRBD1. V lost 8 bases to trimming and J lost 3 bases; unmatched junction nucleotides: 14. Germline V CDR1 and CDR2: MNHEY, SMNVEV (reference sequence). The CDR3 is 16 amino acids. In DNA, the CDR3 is TGTGCCAGCTGTGAGGACAGGGCGGGGGTAGACACTGAAGCTTTCTTT. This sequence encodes CASCEDRAGVDTEAFF.

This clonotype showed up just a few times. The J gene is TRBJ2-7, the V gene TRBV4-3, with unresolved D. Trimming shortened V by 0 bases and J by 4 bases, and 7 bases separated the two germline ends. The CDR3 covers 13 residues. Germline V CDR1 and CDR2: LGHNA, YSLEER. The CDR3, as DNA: TGCGCCAGCAGCCAAGATGAGGTGTACGAGCAGTACGTC. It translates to CASSQDEVYEQYV.

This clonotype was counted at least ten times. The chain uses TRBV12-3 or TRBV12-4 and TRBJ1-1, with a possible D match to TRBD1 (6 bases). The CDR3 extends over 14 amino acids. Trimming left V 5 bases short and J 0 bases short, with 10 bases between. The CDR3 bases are TGTGCCAGCAGTCGGACAGCCATGAACACTGAAGCTTTCTTT. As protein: CASSRTAMNTEAFF.

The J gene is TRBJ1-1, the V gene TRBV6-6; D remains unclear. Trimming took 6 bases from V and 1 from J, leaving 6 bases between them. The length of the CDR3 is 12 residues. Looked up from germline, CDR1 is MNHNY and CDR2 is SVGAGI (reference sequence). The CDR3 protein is CASSPENTEAFF. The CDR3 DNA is TGTGCCAGCAGCCCTGAGAACACTGAAGCTTTCTTT.

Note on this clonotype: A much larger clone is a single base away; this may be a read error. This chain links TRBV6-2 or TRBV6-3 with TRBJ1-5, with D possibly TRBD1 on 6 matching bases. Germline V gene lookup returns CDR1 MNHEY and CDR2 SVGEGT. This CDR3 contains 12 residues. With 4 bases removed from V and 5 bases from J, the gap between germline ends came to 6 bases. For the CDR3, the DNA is TGTGCCAGCAGTTGGGGGCATCAGCCCCAGCATTTT. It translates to CASSWGHQPQHF.

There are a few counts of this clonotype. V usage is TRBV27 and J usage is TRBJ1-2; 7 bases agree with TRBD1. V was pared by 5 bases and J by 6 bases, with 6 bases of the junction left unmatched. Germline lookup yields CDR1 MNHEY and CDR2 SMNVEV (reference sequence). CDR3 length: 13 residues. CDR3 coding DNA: TGTGCCAGCAGTCCAAATACAGGGGATGGCTACACCTTC. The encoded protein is CASSPNTGDGYTF.

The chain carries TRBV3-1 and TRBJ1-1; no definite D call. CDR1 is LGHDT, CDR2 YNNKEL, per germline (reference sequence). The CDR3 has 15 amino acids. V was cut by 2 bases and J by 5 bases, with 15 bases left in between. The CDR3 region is CASSQHLGRGTEAFF. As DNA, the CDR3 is TGTGCCAGCAGCCAACACCTAGGGAGAGGGACTGAAGCTTTCTTT.

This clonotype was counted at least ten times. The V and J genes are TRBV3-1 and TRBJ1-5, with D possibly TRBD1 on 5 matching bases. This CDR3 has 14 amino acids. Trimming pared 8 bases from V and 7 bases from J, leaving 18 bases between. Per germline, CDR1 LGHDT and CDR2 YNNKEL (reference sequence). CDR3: CASSAQGPRQPQHF. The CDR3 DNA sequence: TGTGCCAGCTCCGCCCAGGGACCCCGACAGCCCCAGCATTTT.

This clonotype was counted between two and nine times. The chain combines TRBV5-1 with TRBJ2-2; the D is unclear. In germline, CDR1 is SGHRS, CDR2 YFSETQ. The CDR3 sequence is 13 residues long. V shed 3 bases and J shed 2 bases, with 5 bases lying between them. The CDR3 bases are TGCGCCAGCAGCTACGACAACACCGGGGAGCTGTTTTTT. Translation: CASSYDNTGELFF.

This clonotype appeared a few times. The CDR3 DNA is TGTGCCAGCAGTTCCGTCACTATTAAATACGAGCAGTACGTC. Translation: CASSSVTIKYEQYV. This chain joins TRBV6-2 or TRBV6-3 and TRBJ2-7, with no clear D. This CDR3 has 14 amino acids. The V gene lost 4 bases and the J gene lost 4 bases, with 14 bases spanning the gap. Germline V gives CDR1 MNHEY, CDR2 SVGEGT.

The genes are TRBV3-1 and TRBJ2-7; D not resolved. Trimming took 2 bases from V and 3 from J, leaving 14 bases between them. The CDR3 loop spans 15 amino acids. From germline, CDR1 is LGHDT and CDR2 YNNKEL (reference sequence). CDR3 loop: CASSQNPADGYEQYF. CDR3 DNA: TGTGCCAGCAGCCAAAACCCCGCGGACGGCTACGAGCAGTACTTC.

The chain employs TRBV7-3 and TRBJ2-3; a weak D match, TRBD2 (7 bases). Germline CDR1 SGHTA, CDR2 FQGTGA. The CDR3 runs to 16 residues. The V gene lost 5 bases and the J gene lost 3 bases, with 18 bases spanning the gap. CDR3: CASSTHREGGTDTQYF. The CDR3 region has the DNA TGTGCCAGCAGCACCCACAGGGAGGGTGGGACAGATACGCAGTATTTT.

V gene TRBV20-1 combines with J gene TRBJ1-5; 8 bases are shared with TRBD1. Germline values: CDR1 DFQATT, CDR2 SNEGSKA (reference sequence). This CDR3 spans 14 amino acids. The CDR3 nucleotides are TGCACCACGACAGGGGCGCTCTCCAATCAGCCCCAGCATTTT. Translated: CTTTGALSNQPQHF.

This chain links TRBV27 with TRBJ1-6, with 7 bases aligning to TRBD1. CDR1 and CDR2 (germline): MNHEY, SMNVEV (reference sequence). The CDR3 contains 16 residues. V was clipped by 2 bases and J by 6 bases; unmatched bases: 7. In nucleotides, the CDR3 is TGTGCCAGCAGTTTAGAGGGGGCGCAAAGTAATTCACCCCTCCACTTT. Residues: CASSLEGAQSNSPLHF.

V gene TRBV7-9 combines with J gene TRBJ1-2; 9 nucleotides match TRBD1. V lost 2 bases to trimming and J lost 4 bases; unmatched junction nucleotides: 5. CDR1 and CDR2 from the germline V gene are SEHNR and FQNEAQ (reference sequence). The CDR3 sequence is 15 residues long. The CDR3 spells CASSLLGQGGYGYTF. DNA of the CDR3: TGTGCCAGCAGCTTACTGGGACAGGGAGGCTATGGCTACACCTTC.

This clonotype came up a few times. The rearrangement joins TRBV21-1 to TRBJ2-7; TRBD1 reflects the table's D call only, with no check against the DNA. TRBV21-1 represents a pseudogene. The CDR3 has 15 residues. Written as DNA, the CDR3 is TGTGCCAGCAGCAAAGGGCCGCGGGCGCCCTACGAGCAGTACTTC. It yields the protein CASSKGPRAPYEQYF.

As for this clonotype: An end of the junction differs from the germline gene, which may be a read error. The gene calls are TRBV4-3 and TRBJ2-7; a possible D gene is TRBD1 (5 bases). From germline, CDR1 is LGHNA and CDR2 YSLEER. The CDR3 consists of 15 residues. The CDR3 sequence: CASSEEVQATYEQYF. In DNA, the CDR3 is TGCGCCAGCAGCGAAGAGGTACAGGCGACCTACGAGCAGTACTTC.

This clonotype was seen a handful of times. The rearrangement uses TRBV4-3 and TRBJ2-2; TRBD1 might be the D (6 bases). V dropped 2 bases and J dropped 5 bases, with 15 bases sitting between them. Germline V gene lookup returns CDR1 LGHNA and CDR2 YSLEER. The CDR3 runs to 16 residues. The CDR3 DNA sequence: TGCGCCAGCAGCCAAATACGGGACAAGGGGACCGGGGAGCTGTTTTTT. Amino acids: CASSQIRDKGTGELFF.

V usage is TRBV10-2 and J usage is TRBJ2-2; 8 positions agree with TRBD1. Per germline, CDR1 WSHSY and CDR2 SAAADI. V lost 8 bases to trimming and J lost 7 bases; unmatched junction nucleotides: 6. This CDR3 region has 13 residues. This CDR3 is CASWDRLGGELFF. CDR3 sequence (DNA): TGCGCCAGCTGGGACAGGCTAGGCGGGGAGCTGTTTTTT.

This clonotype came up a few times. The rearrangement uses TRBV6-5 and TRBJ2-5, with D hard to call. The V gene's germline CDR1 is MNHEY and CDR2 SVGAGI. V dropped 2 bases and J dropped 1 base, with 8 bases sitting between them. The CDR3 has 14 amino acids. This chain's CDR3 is CASSYLRSQETQYF. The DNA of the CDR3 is TGTGCCAGCAGTTACCTTCGCAGCCAAGAGACCCAGTACTTC.

The CDR3 DNA follows: TGCGCCAGCAGCACCGGGACAGCAACTAATGAAAAACTGTTTTTT. This translates into CASSTGTATNEKLFF. V and J are TRBV5-1 and TRBJ1-4; TRBD1 aligns across 7 bases. The CDR3 is made up of 15 amino acids. V shed 4 bases, J shed 0 bases, and the junction held 3 bases outside the gene matches. CDR1 and CDR2 from the germline V gene are SGHRS and YFSETQ.

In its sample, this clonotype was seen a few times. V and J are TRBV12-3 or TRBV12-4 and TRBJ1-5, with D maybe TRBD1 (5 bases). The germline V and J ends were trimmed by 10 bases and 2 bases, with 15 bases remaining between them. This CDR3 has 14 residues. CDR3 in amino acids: CATSLGRGNQPQHF. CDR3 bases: TGTGCCACCTCGTTGGGCAGGGGCAATCAGCCCCAGCATTTT.

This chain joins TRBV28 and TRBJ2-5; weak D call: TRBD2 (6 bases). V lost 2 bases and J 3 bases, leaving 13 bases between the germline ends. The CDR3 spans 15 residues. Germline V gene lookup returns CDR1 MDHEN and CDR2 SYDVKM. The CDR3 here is CASSLPLGGEETQYF. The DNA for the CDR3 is TGTGCCAGCAGTTTACCACTCGGAGGGGAAGAGACCCAGTACTTC.

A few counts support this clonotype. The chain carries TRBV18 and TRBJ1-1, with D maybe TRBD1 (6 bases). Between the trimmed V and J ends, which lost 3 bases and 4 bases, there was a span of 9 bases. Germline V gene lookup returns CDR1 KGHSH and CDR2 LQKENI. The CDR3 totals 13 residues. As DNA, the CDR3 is TGTGCCAGCTCACCGGAACAGGGCACTGAAGCTTTCTTT. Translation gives CASSPEQGTEAFF.

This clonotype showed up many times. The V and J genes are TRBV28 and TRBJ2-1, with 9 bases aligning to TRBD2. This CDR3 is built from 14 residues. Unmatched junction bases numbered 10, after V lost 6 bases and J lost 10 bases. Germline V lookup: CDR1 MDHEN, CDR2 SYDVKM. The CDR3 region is CASRSLAGFREQFF. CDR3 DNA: TGTGCCAGCAGGAGCCTAGCGGGGTTTCGGGAGCAGTTCTTC.